One and the same sample provided the 27 T cell receptor beta chains below, sequenced in a study of PD-1 blockade in classical Hodgkin lymphoma. Time point meaning: cycle 4 day 1 (C4D1), after more than 5 weeks of nivolumab. After autologous stem cell transplantation all patients relapsed, and prior brentuximab vedotin exposure differed between cohorts. The protocol was immunoSEQ multiplex PCR, while the TCRdb copy is restricted to in-frame clones and leaves out a portion. The table lists 25,000 to 35,000 clones, 72% of them singletons. Sequences were derived from peripheral blood mononuclear cells (PBMCs), sampled before the fourth cycle of nivolumab. The receptors shown here come from a human donor with classical Hodgkin lymphoma.

This clone is judged medium-sized. The chain employs TRBV6-6 and TRBJ1-1; a possible D gene is TRBD1 (5 bases). The ends were cut back, 2 bases at V and 5 bases at J, with 6 bases in the middle. Germline V gives CDR1 MNHNY, CDR2 SVGAGI (reference sequence). The CDR3 loop spans 12 amino acids. CDR3 in amino acids: CASSYGGTEAFF. CDR3 coding DNA: TGTGCCAGCAGTTACGGGGGTACTGAAGCTTTCTTT.

The chain uses TRBV7-2 and TRBJ2-3; D ambiguous. The germline CDR1 and CDR2 sequences are SGHTA and FQGNSA. This CDR3 contains 13 residues. V was clipped by 5 bases and J by 4 bases, with 10 bases between them. In nucleotides, the CDR3 is TGTGCCAGCAGCGCGGACCTCCCAGATACGCAGTATTTT. It codes for CASSADLPDTQYF. Looking up the rest from reference TRBV7-2 and TRBJ2-3 gives the full variable domain: GAGVSQSPSNKVTEKGKDVELRCDPISGHTALYWYRQSLGQGLEFLIYFQGNSAPDKSGLPSDRFSAERTGGSVSTLTIQRTQQEDSAVYLCASSADLPDTQYFGPGTRLTVL.

This rearrangement joins TRBV13 to TRBJ1-1; tentatively, D is TRBD1 (5 bases). CDR3 length equals 14 residues. Germline V lookup: CDR1 PRHDT, CDR2 FYEKMQ (reference sequence). The ends were cut back, 5 bases at V and 1 base at J, with 11 bases in the middle. The DNA for the CDR3 is TGTGCCAGCAGCCCACAGGACTGGAACACTGAAGCTTTCTTT. Translated, it gives CASSPQDWNTEAFF. Full variable domain (remainder filled in from reference TRBV13 and TRBJ1-1): AAGVIQSPRHLIKEKRETATLKCYPIPRHDTVYWYQQGPGQDPQFLISFYEKMQSDKGSIPDRFSAQQFSDYHSELNMSSLELGDSALYFCASSPQDWNTEAFFGQGTRLTVV.

The chain links TRBV5-8 to TRBJ1-2, with 10 positions matching TRBD1. Germline lookup yields CDR1 SGHTS and CDR2 YDEGEE. CDR3 length: 16 residues. Trimming at V came to 0 bases and at J to 5 bases, leaving 7 bases not matched to a gene. The CDR3 region is CASSLARRQGAYGYTF. CDR3 nucleotides: TGTGCCAGCAGCTTGGCCCGTAGACAGGGGGCTTATGGCTACACCTTC.

This chain links TRBV9 with TRBJ2-2, with TRBD2 matching over 7 bases. This CDR3 is built from 15 residues. Trimming removed 3 bases from V and 7 bases from J; junction bases left unmatched: 9. In germline, CDR1 is SGDLS, CDR2 YYNGEE. The CDR3 here is CASSAGPTGGGELFF. The CDR3 coding sequence is TGTGCCAGCAGCGCGGGACCCACGGGGGGCGGGGAGCTGTTTTTT. Complete variable domain (other parts from reference TRBV9 and TRBJ2-2): DSGVTQTPKHLITATGQRVTLRCSPRSGDLSVYWYQQSLDQGLQFLIQYYNGEERAKGNILERFSAQQFPDLHSELNLSSLELGDSALYFCASSAGPTGGGELFFGEGSRLTVL.

This chain uses TRBV6-5 with TRBJ1-1, with D tentatively TRBD1 (6 bases). The CDR3 covers 10 residues. Germline V gene data show CDR1 as MNHEY and CDR2 as SVGAGI. V was clipped by 9 bases and J by 8 bases, with 10 bases between them. CDR3 in amino acids: CARRTEEAFF. The CDR3 nucleotides are TGTGCCAGACGGACAGAAGAAGCTTTCTTT.

A remark on this clone: The germline gene is not matched at one end of the junction; a read error may be the cause. The chain carries TRBV7-7 and TRBJ2-1; a weak D match, TRBD2 (6 bases). The CDR3 is made up of 14 amino acids. Germline lookup yields CDR1 SSHAT and CDR2 FNYEAQ (reference sequence). CDR3 residues: CASSLASGQGEQFF. DNA of the CDR3: TGTGCTAGCAGCTTAGCGAGCGGGCAAGGTGAGCAGTTCTTC. The complete variable domain, with remaining parts taken from reference TRBV7-7 and TRBJ2-1, reads GAGVSQSPRYKVTKRGQDVTLRCDPISSHATLYWYQQALGQGPEFLTYFNYEAQPDKSGLPSDRFSAERPEGSISTLTIQRTEQRDSAMYRCASSLASGQGEQFFGPGTRLTVL.

This chain uses TRBV13 with TRBJ2-1; 11 bases align to TRBD1. Per germline, CDR1 PRHDT and CDR2 FYEKMQ (reference sequence). Unmatched junction bases numbered 4, after V lost 4 bases and J lost 8 bases. The CDR3 is made up of 14 amino acids. This chain's CDR3 is CASSSPGQGDEQFF. In nucleotides, the CDR3 is TGTGCCAGCAGCTCCCCGGGACAGGGGGATGAGCAGTTCTTC.

V is TRBV7-9 and J is TRBJ2-2, with D uncertain. The germline V gene encodes CDR1 SEHNR and CDR2 FQNEAQ (reference sequence). CDR3 length: 12 amino acids. V lost 4 bases to trimming and J lost 5 bases, with 5 bases between them. CDR3 residues: CASSSQTGELFF. CDR3 DNA: TGTGCCAGCAGCTCGCAGACCGGGGAGCTGTTTTTT. Full variable domain (missing parts from reference TRBV7-9 and TRBJ2-2): DTGVSQNPRHKITKRGQNVTFRCDPISEHNRLYWYRQTLGQGPEFLTYFQNEAQLEKSRLLSDRFSAERPKGSFSTLEIQRTEQGDSAMYLCASSSQTGELFFGEGSRLTVL.

In regard to this clone: The same CDR3 also results from other DNA sequences found in this sample. The genes are TRBV4-2 and TRBJ2-7, with TRBD1 matching over 9 bases. CDR1 and CDR2 from the germline V gene are LGHNA and YNFKEQ. J was trimmed by 7 bases and V by 0 bases; bases with no gene match: 7. The CDR3 loop spans 15 amino acids. Written as DNA, the CDR3 is TGTGCCAGCAGCCAAGATACTACAGGGGGCCGGGAGCAGTACTTC. It encodes CASSQDTTGGREQYF.

Only a few counts were recorded for this clone. Here the CDR3 DNA reads TGTGCCTGGAGTGGGGGGCTGAGTGAAAAACTGTTTTTT. It encodes CAWSGGLSEKLFF. The J gene is TRBJ1-4, the V gene TRBV30, with a possible D match to TRBD1 (6 bases). The CDR3 length is 13 residues. V was shortened by 1 base and J by 7 bases, with 10 bases between the two germline ends. Per the germline V gene, CDR1 is GTSNPN and CDR2 is SVGIG (reference sequence).

The V call is TRBV2, the J call TRBJ2-3; no reliable D call. Germline CDR1 and CDR2: SNHLY and FYNNEI. Trimming cost V 4 bases and J 0 bases, with 5 bases left between them. The CDR3 runs 13 residues. This chain's CDR3 is CASSADSTDTQYF. The CDR3 DNA follows: TGTGCCAGCAGTGCTGACAGCACAGATACGCAGTATTTT.

V is TRBV30 and J is TRBJ2-3; 9 nucleotides align to TRBD2. Germline trimming cut 5 bases from V and 0 bases from J; bases unmatched to any gene: 6. The CDR3 consists of 15 residues. Per germline, CDR1 GTSNPN and CDR2 SVGIG (reference sequence). CDR3 bases: TGTGCCTGGGAGCGACTAGCGGTTAGCACAGATACGCAGTATTTT. Protein: CAWERLAVSTDTQYF.

V is TRBV18 and J is TRBJ1-4, with a weak D call TRBD1 (5 bases). The germline V and J ends were trimmed by 5 bases and 7 bases, with 17 bases remaining between them. Germline lookup yields CDR1 KGHSH and CDR2 LQKENI. CDR3 size: 15 residues. CDR3 amino acids: CASSTRQRKGEKLFF. The CDR3 DNA is TGTGCCAGCTCAACGCGACAGAGAAAGGGTGAAAAACTGTTTTTT.

The V gene is TRBV30, the J gene TRBJ2-1, with unresolved D. Looked up from germline, CDR1 is GTSNPN and CDR2 is SVGIG (reference sequence). This CDR3 is built from 11 residues. The V gene lost 3 bases and the J gene lost 8 bases, with 8 bases spanning the gap. The CDR3 sequence: CAWRVHHEQFF. The CDR3 DNA reads as TGTGCCTGGAGGGTCCATCATGAGCAGTTCTTC.

This chain joins TRBV14 and TRBJ2-1; weak D call: TRBD1 (5 bases). V dropped 1 base and J dropped 4 bases, with 8 bases sitting between them. Germline V gene lookup returns CDR1 SGHDN and CDR2 FVKESK. The length of the CDR3 is 14 residues. The CDR3 DNA follows: TGTGCCAGCAGCCAAGGACAGTCTTACAATGAGCAGTTCTTC. Translating gives CASSQGQSYNEQFF.

This clone was detected a few times. The CDR3 coding sequence is TGTGCCAGCAGCTTCCGGGACAGCACCGCTATCGGCTATGGCTACACCTTC. This encodes CASSFRDSTAIGYGYTF. V and J are TRBV11-2 and TRBJ1-2; 7 nucleotides agree with TRBD1. V dropped 3 bases and J dropped 4; count of bases not matched to a gene: 14. This CDR3 has 17 residues. Germline CDR1 is SGHAT and CDR2 is FQNNGV.

The chain joins TRBV7-9 to TRBJ2-1; 10 bases are shared with TRBD1. Trimming removed 5 bases from V and 4 bases from J; junction bases left unmatched: 14. CDR3 size: 18 residues. Germline assignment: CDR1 SEHNR and CDR2 FQNEAQ (reference sequence). The CDR3 reads CASSIWDRGHKGYNEQFF. For the CDR3, the DNA is TGTGCCAGCAGCATCTGGGACAGGGGACATAAGGGATACAATGAGCAGTTCTTC.

Written as DNA, the CDR3 is TGTGCCAGCAGCTGGGAAGGCGCAGATACGCAGTATTTT. This translates into CASSWEGADTQYF. The V and J genes are TRBV7-2 and TRBJ2-3, with unresolved D. Trimming cost V 4 bases and J 4 bases, with 9 bases left between them. The CDR3 extends over 13 amino acids. CDR1 is SGHTA, CDR2 FQGNSA, per germline.

The count of this clone is one. The rearrangement uses TRBV5-1 and TRBJ2-7, with 7 bases fitting TRBD2. The germline CDR1 and CDR2 sequences are SGHRS and YFSETQ. The trim removed 0 bases at V and 2 bases at J, leaving 2 bases unmatched. The CDR3 sequence is 14 residues long. CDR3 loop: CASSLVGTTYEQYF. DNA of the CDR3: TGCGCCAGCAGCTTGGTGGGGACTACCTACGAGCAGTACTTC.

This clone came up a few times. V and J are TRBV9 and TRBJ1-4; 9 bases line up with TRBD1. Per the germline V gene, CDR1 is SGDLS and CDR2 is YYNGEE. The CDR3 runs to 15 residues. The V gene end was trimmed by 4 bases and the J gene end by 10 bases; junction bases not matched to a gene: 11. Here the CDR3 reads CASSFSPGQGGKLFF. The CDR3 DNA reads as TGTGCCAGCAGCTTCTCCCCGGGACAGGGAGGAAAACTGTTTTTT.

This chain uses TRBV11-3 with TRBJ2-1; possibly TRBD2 for D (6 bases). Trimming pared 2 bases from V and 0 bases from J, leaving 14 bases between. Germline CDR1 and CDR2: SGHNT and YENEEA. The CDR3 contains 17 residues. The CDR3 sequence: CASSLIGGRSSYNEQFF. CDR3 nucleotide sequence: TGTGCCAGCAGCTTAATAGGAGGGCGGAGCTCCTACAATGAGCAGTTCTTC.

CDR3 loop: CASSSDSRYSNQPQHF. The CDR3 DNA reads as TGTGCCAGCAGCTCGGACAGTAGGTATAGCAATCAGCCCCAGCATTTT. The chain has TRBV27 and TRBJ1-5; D is perhaps TRBD1 (6 bases). This CDR3 is built from 16 residues. Trimming removed 6 bases at V and 0 bases at J, with 15 bases between. Germline CDR1 MNHEY, CDR2 SMNVEV (reference sequence).

The chain carries TRBV30 and TRBJ1-4; D gene unclear. V was cut by 3 bases and J by 7 bases, with 21 bases left in between. The CDR3 sequence is 16 residues long. Germline CDR1 GTSNPN, CDR2 SVGIG (reference sequence). CDR3 region: CAWSAGFQAYGEKLFF. CDR3 DNA: TGTGCCTGGAGCGCGGGGTTTCAGGCGTATGGTGAAAAACTGTTTTTT.

This clone was picked up one time. The chain combines TRBV30 with TRBJ1-2; no definite D call. Germline V gene data show CDR1 as GTSNPN and CDR2 as SVGIG (reference sequence). Between the trimmed V and J ends, which lost 4 bases and 3 bases, there was a span of 9 bases. The CDR3 runs to 12 residues. The CDR3 DNA is TGTGCCTGGACACGGAGTTACTATGGCTACACCTTC. Its translation is CAWTRSYYGYTF.

In its sample, this clone is large. The DNA for the CDR3 is TGTGCCAGCACCAACGATCGGAATCAGCCCCAGCATTTT. Its translation: CASTNDRNQPQHF. This chain uses TRBV7-9 with TRBJ1-5; D is unresolved. Germline V gene data show CDR1 as SEHNR and CDR2 as FQNEAQ (reference sequence). Trimming pared 7 bases from V and 4 bases from J, leaving 11 bases between. The CDR3 is 13 residues long.

The chain is built from TRBV18 and TRBJ1-2; TRBD1 is a possible D gene (5 bases). CDR3 length: 19 amino acids. Germline assignment: CDR1 KGHSH and CDR2 LQKENI. The V gene lost 3 bases and the J gene lost 4 bases, with 27 bases spanning the gap. CDR3 DNA: TGTGCCAGCTCACCGAACTCTCCCACCGTTCAGGGCTCAAGCTATGGCTACACCTTC. This codes for CASSPNSPTVQGSSYGYTF.